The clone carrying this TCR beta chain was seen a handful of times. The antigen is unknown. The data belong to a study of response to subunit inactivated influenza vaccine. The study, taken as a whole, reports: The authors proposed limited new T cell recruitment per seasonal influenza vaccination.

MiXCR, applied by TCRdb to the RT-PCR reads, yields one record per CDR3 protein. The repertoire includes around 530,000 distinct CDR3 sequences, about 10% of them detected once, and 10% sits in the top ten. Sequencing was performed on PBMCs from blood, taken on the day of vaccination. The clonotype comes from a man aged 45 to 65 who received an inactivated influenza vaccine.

The CDR3 DNA reads TGTGCCAAAAGACAGGGGGTGGAGACCCAGTACTTC. Protein product: CAKRQGVETQYF. This chain connects TRBV6-5 to TRBJ2-5; 9 bases align to TRBD1. The trim removed 10 bases at V and 5 bases at J, leaving 5 bases unmatched. Germline V gene lookup returns CDR1 MNHEY and CDR2 SVGAGI. This CDR3 spans 12 amino acids.